Presented here are 24 T cell receptor beta chains from one specimen sequenced in a study of T cell responses to AZD1222 COVID-19 vaccine. The method was immunoSEQ multiplex PCR; TCRdb's version includes in-frame clones alone and lacks a portion of them. The sample holds some 150,000 clones, 90% to 95% seen once. Here the sequenced sample was peripheral blood, taken on day 0 of AZD1222 vaccination. The origin of the receptors is an adult in good health.

The chain is built from TRBV7-2 and TRBJ2-1; 9 bases line up with TRBD2. The CDR3 contains 16 residues. The ends lost 5 bases at V and 7 bases at J; junction bases unmatched: 12. Germline-derived CDR1 and CDR2 are SGHTA and FQGNSA. The CDR3: CASSKGGGRAGNEQFF. CDR3 nucleotide sequence: TGTGCCAGCAGCAAAGGTGGCGGGAGGGCCGGTAATGAGCAGTTCTTC.

CDR3 residues: CASSSGPGTEKHTEAFF. For the CDR3, the DNA is TGTGCCAGCAGCAGCGGTCCCGGGACAGAAAAACACACTGAAGCTTTCTTT. V and J are TRBV5-8 and TRBJ1-1; 7 positions agree with TRBD1. CDR1 is SGHTS, CDR2 YDEGEE, per germline. V lost 4 bases and J lost 3; bases outside the gene matches: 15. The CDR3 spans 17 residues.

V gene TRBV3-1 (or the pseudogene TRBV3-2) combines with J gene TRBJ1-4; D ambiguous. The CDR3 has 14 amino acids. V was shortened by 1 base and J by 4 bases, with 7 bases between the two germline ends. Per germline, CDR1 LGHDT and CDR2 YNNKEL (reference sequence). The CDR3 DNA sequence: TGTGCCAGCAGCCAAGCGGGAGTTAATGAAAAACTGTTTTTT. It codes for CASSQAGVNEKLFF.

The CDR3 DNA is TGTGCCAGCAGCCTTAGTCTGGAGCGGGAGGGCCTGAACACCGGGGAGCTGTTTTTT. Translating it yields CASSLSLEREGLNTGELFF. This sequence joins TRBV3-1 (or the pseudogene TRBV3-2) and TRBJ2-2, with TRBD2 matching over 10 bases. J gave up 1 base and V 4 bases, and 12 bases lay outside the gene matches. The CDR3 runs 19 residues. CDR1 is LGHDT and CDR2 is YNNKEL in the germline V gene (reference sequence).

The CDR3 here is CSVLRTGGVLNTEAFF. CDR3 DNA sequence: TGCAGCGTTTTACGGACAGGGGGCGTCTTGAACACTGAAGCTTTCTTT. This chain links TRBV29-1 with TRBJ1-1; 11 bases line up with TRBD1. Germline V gives CDR1 SQVTM, CDR2 ANQGSEA. The CDR3 has 16 residues. J was trimmed by 0 bases and V by 5 bases; bases with no gene match: 8.

The V gene is TRBV27, the J gene TRBJ1-5; D possibly corresponds to TRBD1 (6 bases). V lost 8 bases to trimming and J lost 4 bases, with 9 bases between them. This CDR3 has 12 residues. From germline, CDR1 is MNHEY and CDR2 SMNVEV (reference sequence). Here the CDR3 reads CASGGPNQPQHF. The CDR3, as DNA: TGTGCCAGCGGGGGGCCGAATCAGCCCCAGCATTTT.

This sequence joins TRBV13 and TRBJ1-1, with D uncertain. Germline CDR1 and CDR2: PRHDT and FYEKMQ (reference sequence). The CDR3 contains 14 residues. V lost 4 bases to trimming and J lost 2 bases, with 11 bases between them. The CDR3 protein is CASSSGETNTEAFF. CDR3 in DNA: TGTGCCAGCAGCTCAGGCGAGACTAACACTGAAGCTTTCTTT. The variable domain in full, completed from reference TRBV13 and TRBJ1-1, reads AAGVIQSPRHLIKEKRETATLKCYPIPRHDTVYWYQQGPGQDPQFLISFYEKMQSDKGSIPDRFSAQQFSDYHSELNMSSLELGDSALYFCASSSGETNTEAFFGQGTRLTVV.

The genes are TRBV5-1 and TRBJ2-2; the match to TRBD1 covers 8 bases. Germline values: CDR1 SGHRS, CDR2 YFSETQ. The CDR3 runs 14 residues. V gave up 7 bases and J gave up 5 bases; unmatched junction bases: 7. DNA for the CDR3: TGCGCCAGCCGACAGGGGACGGGTACCGGGGAGCTGTTTTTT. Protein: CASRQGTGTGELFF.

The chain combines TRBV25-1 with TRBJ2-7; TRBD2 matches 7 bases. J was trimmed by 5 bases and V by 1 base; bases with no gene match: 11. Germline assignment: CDR1 MGHDK and CDR2 SYGVNS. This CDR3 is built from 16 residues. CDR3 nucleotide sequence: TGTGCCAGCAGTGAATGGAGGCGGGGGAACCTGGACGAGCAGTACTTC. Translating it yields CASSEWRRGNLDEQYF.

The chain couples TRBV7-2 to TRBJ1-2; D might be TRBD1 (5 bases). CDR1 is SGHTA, CDR2 FQGNSA, per germline. V lost 4 bases and J 4 bases, leaving 10 bases between the germline ends. The CDR3 totals 13 residues. The CDR3 protein is CASSSGRGYGYTF. The CDR3 DNA sequence: TGTGCCAGCAGCTCGGGACGGGGCTATGGCTACACCTTC.

CDR3 sequence reads: CASSLAGNGYTF. CDR3 DNA sequence: TGTGCCAGCAGCCTGGCCGGGAATGGCTACACCTTC. The chain uses TRBV3-1 (or the pseudogene TRBV3-2) and TRBJ1-2; D is undetermined. The CDR3 spans 12 residues. Between the trimmed V and J ends, which lost 4 bases and 6 bases, there was a span of 9 bases. Germline V gives CDR1 LGHDT, CDR2 YNNKEL (reference sequence).

This clone showed up just once. This specimen includes other DNA sequences encoding the same CDR3. The rearrangement joins TRBV9 to TRBJ2-1; 9 positions agree with TRBD2. The ends lost 2 bases at V and 4 bases at J; junction bases unmatched: 4. The length of the CDR3 is 15 residues. CDR1 is SGDLS, CDR2 YYNGEE, per germline. Here the CDR3 reads CASSVRLAEYNEQFF. CDR3 coding DNA: TGTGCCAGCAGCGTCCGACTAGCGGAATACAATGAGCAGTTCTTC.

This clone was counted a few times. The J gene is TRBJ1-5, the V gene TRBV6-1; a possible D gene is TRBD1 (5 bases). The CDR3 is made up of 15 amino acids. The ends were cut back, 2 bases at V and 5 bases at J, with 13 bases in the middle. Germline lookup yields CDR1 MNHNS and CDR2 SASEGT. CDR3 protein: CASSEYWVGHQPQHF. Written as DNA, the CDR3 is TGTGCCAGCAGTGAATATTGGGTGGGGCATCAGCCCCAGCATTTT.

This chain uses TRBV19 with TRBJ2-5; 9 nucleotides align to TRBD2. Germline lookup yields CDR1 LNHDA and CDR2 SQIVND (reference sequence). This CDR3 is 15 amino acids long. Trimming removed 5 bases from V and 6 bases from J; junction bases left unmatched: 10. CDR3: CASSWASGGLQTQYF. The DNA of the CDR3 is TGTGCCAGTAGTTGGGCCAGCGGGGGGCTGCAGACCCAGTACTTC.

Note on this clone: Germline and junction disagree at one end, which may indicate a read error. V gene TRBV19 combines with J gene TRBJ2-7; 8 bases agree with TRBD2. Germline V lookup: CDR1 LNHDA, CDR2 SQIVND (reference sequence). The CDR3 runs to 14 residues. As DNA, the CDR3 is TGTGCCAGTAGCATAGCGGGGCTAACCTACGAGCAGTACTTC. It translates to CASSIAGLTYEQYF.

This clone has a single count. V and J are TRBV4-1 and TRBJ2-1; tentatively, D is TRBD1 (6 bases). The V and J ends lost 2 bases and 3 bases respectively, with 14 bases between them. Germline loops: CDR1 MGHRA, CDR2 YSYEKL. The CDR3 runs 16 residues. CDR3: CASSQKQGEVYNEQFF. The CDR3 DNA sequence: TGCGCCAGCAGCCAAAAACAGGGAGAAGTCTACAATGAGCAGTTCTTC.

The CDR3 sequence: CASSRVEGGPGTQYF. The CDR3 nucleotides are TGTGCCAGCTCACGCGTCGAGGGAGGGCCAGGGACCCAGTACTTC. This sequence joins TRBV18 and TRBJ2-5; 7 nucleotides align to TRBD2. This CDR3 is 15 amino acids long. CDR1 and CDR2 (germline): KGHSH, LQKENI. V gave up 4 bases and J gave up 7 bases; unmatched junction bases: 12.

The J gene is TRBJ1-5, the V gene TRBV7-9; D is possibly TRBD1 (6 bases). The CDR3 covers 16 residues. With 4 bases removed from V and 1 base from J, the gap between germline ends came to 14 bases. Germline lookup yields CDR1 SEHNR and CDR2 FQNEAQ (reference sequence). CDR3: CASSSPGGLSNQPQHF. The DNA of the CDR3 is TGTGCCAGCAGCTCCCCGGGGGGGCTCAGCAATCAGCCCCAGCATTTT.

This clone was observed once. The J gene is TRBJ1-1, the V gene TRBV29-1; D gene ambiguous. This CDR3 comprises 10 residues. The V and J ends lost 5 bases and 7 bases respectively, with 8 bases between them. CDR1 is SQVTM and CDR2 is ANQGSEA in the germline V gene. The chain's CDR3 is CSVRHIEAFF. DNA of the CDR3: TGCAGCGTTCGGCACATTGAAGCTTTCTTT.

This clone was seen only once. The chain is built from TRBV5-4 and TRBJ1-2; TRBD1 agrees at 12 bases. Germline lookup yields CDR1 SGHNT and CDR2 YYREEE (reference sequence). J lost 4 bases, V lost 4 bases, and 8 bases had no gene match. The CDR3 covers 16 residues. The CDR3 DNA follows: TGTGCCAGCAGCGGGGGGACAGGGGGCCTTGGCTATGGCTACACCTTC. It specifies CASSGGTGGLGYGYTF. The complete variable domain, with remaining parts taken from reference TRBV5-4 and TRBJ1-2, reads ETGVTQSPTHLIKTRGQQVTLRCSSQSGHNTVSWYQQALGQGPQFIFQYYREEENGRGNFPPRFSGLQFPNYSSELNVNALELDDSALYLCASSGGTGGLGYGYTFGSGTRLTVV.

Points on this clone: Other nucleotide sequences from this sample produce the same CDR3. This chain joins TRBV5-1 and TRBJ1-5; D gene ambiguous. Germline CDR1 is SGHRS and CDR2 is YFSETQ. There are 14 residues in the CDR3. V lost 0 bases and J lost 4, with 8 bases in between. The CDR3 DNA reads as TGCGCCAGCAGCTTGGGTCAGGTTAATCAGCCCCAGCATTTT. Translated: CASSLGQVNQPQHF.

CDR3 region: CASSIQGRGEQYF. The CDR3 nucleotides read TGTGCCAGTAGTATACAGGGTCGAGGGGAGCAGTACTTC. The genes are TRBV19 and TRBJ2-7; D assignment may be TRBD1 or TRBD2 (5 bases each). CDR1 is LNHDA and CDR2 is SQIVND in the germline V gene (reference sequence). Trimming took 2 bases from V and 7 from J, leaving 12 bases between them. The CDR3 covers 13 residues.

This chain uses TRBV5-5 with TRBJ1-1; no clear D. The CDR3 runs to 16 residues. The germline V gene has CDR1 SGHKS and CDR2 YYEKEE (reference sequence). V was cut by 1 base and J by 1 base, with 14 bases left in between. This CDR3 is CASSLLAGWGNTEAFF. The CDR3 nucleotides are TGTGCCAGCAGCTTGCTCGCGGGCTGGGGGAACACTGAAGCTTTCTTT. Supplemented by reference TRBV5-5 and TRBJ1-1, the full variable domain reads DAGVTQSPTHLIKTRGQQVTLRCSPISGHKSVSWYQQVLGQGPQFIFQYYEKEERGRGNFPDRFSARQFPNYSSELNVNALLLGDSALYLCASSLLAGWGNTEAFFGQGTRLTVV.

The V call is TRBV7-9, the J call TRBJ1-1, with 7 bases fitting TRBD1. The CDR3 contains 15 residues. Per the germline V gene, CDR1 is SEHNR and CDR2 is FQNEAQ (reference sequence). V lost 4 bases to trimming and J lost 0 bases; unmatched junction nucleotides: 5. The CDR3 nucleotides read TGTGCCAGCAGCTCTAAAGGACAGGTGAACACTGAAGCTTTCTTT. Translating gives CASSSKGQVNTEAFF.